The 28 T cell receptor beta chains below all came from one sample that was sequenced in a study of blood T cells in healthy people across ages (dated by TCRdb to between 2015 and 2016). The method was 5' RACE. The sample was run on an Illumina HiSeq 2500. A second roughly 6 to 12 cycle PCR used a sample-barcoded 5' primer and a J-beta primer mix. TCRdb redid the processing of the public reads, applying fastp at Q25 and MiXCR, and retained in-frame beta chains. Under each unique CDR3 protein, matching rows form one entry showing the most common genes and DNA. In this sample the table shows some 750,000 distinct CDR3 sequences, 20% to 25% of which occur a single time. The top ten clonotypes cover about 22% of the sample. Sequenced material: blood. These receptors came from a man in his sixties or seventies in good health.

The chain couples TRBV20-1 to TRBJ2-3; D is ambiguous. In germline, CDR1 is DFQATT, CDR2 SNEGSKA (reference sequence). The CDR3 contains 12 residues. With 6 bases removed from V and 2 bases from J, the gap between germline ends came to 9 bases. The CDR3 region has the DNA TGCAGTGCCACGACGCCCACAGATACGCAGTATTTT. Residues: CSATTPTDTQYF.

Notes on this clonotype: A single base separates this from a much larger clone, so it may be a read error. The rearrangement links TRBV19 to TRBJ2-5; D is perhaps TRBD1 or TRBD2 (6 bases each). The J call is uncertain, as TRBJ2-1 better fits the DNA end. The CDR3 totals 11 residues. From germline, CDR1 is LNHDA and CDR2 SQIVND (reference sequence). The CDR3 DNA reads TGTGCCAGTATCGGGGGCAGTGGGCAGTTCTTC. Translated, it gives CASIGGSGQFF.

There are a few counts of this clonotype. Compared with germline, one end of the junction differs, possibly owing to a read error. The V gene is TRBV4-1, the J gene TRBJ2-7; D tentatively reads TRBD1 or TRBD2 (5 bases each). CDR1 is MGHRA and CDR2 is YSYEKL in the germline V gene. The CDR3 totals 14 residues. The CDR3 sequence: CASSHRDGSYEQHF. The CDR3 DNA is TGCGCCAGCAGCCACCGGGACGGCTCCTACGAGCAGCACTTC.

J is TRBJ1-3 and V is TRBV12-3 or TRBV12-4, with D unclear. The CDR3 covers 14 residues. Trimming took 6 bases from V and 1 from J, leaving 10 bases between them. The CDR3 protein is CASSYVWSGNTIYF. The CDR3, as DNA: TGTGCCAGCAGCTACGTTTGGTCTGGAAACACCATATATTTT.

This clonotype turned up a few times. The DNA for the CDR3 is TGTGCCAGCAGCCAAGGACAGACCTACGAGCAGTACGTC. Protein product: CASSQGQTYEQYV. The rearrangement joins TRBV3-1 to TRBJ2-7; TRBD1 is a possible D gene (5 bases). This CDR3 spans 13 amino acids. Germline V gives CDR1 LGHDT, CDR2 YNNKEL (reference sequence). With 1 base removed from V and 2 bases from J, the gap between germline ends came to 6 bases.

In this sample, this clonotype turned up many times. V and J are TRBV7-8 and TRBJ2-1; 13 bases align to TRBD2. Germline V gene data show CDR1 as SGHVS and CDR2 as FQNEAQ. The junction had 7 bases not matched to a gene; V was cut back by 5 bases and J by 6 bases. The CDR3 loop spans 16 amino acids. For the CDR3, the DNA is TGTGCCAGCAGCGCCCAGACTAGCGGGAGGCCCAATGAGCAGTTCTTC. Residues: CASSAQTSGRPNEQFF.

This clonotype appeared many times. The chain is built from TRBV29-1 and TRBJ2-5, with D perhaps TRBD2 (5 bases). Germline V CDR1 and CDR2: SQVTM, ANQGSEA. The V gene lost 0 bases and the J gene lost 3 bases, with 20 bases spanning the gap. CDR3 length: 17 amino acids. CDR3 DNA: TGCAGCGTTGAAGACCCTCGATTTGGAGGAACAGAAGAGACCCAGTACTTC. Amino acids: CSVEDPRFGGTEETQYF.

This clonotype was observed a handful of times. CDR3 nucleotide sequence: TGTGCCACCAGTGATACCCAGGGGACCCTAACCTACAATGAGCAGTTCTTC. It translates to CATSDTQGTLTYNEQFF. J is TRBJ2-1 and V is TRBV24-1; maybe TRBD1 (6 bases). Looked up from germline, CDR1 is KGHDR and CDR2 is SFDVKD. This CDR3 spans 17 amino acids. Trimming stripped 3 bases from V and 2 bases from J, with 16 bases between.

This rearrangement joins TRBV9 to TRBJ1-3, with 7 bases identical to TRBD1. The trim removed 3 bases at V and 4 bases at J, leaving 13 bases unmatched. The CDR3 sequence is 17 residues long. Germline V gives CDR1 SGDLS, CDR2 YYNGEE. CDR3 sequence: CASSGNTQGQGGNTIYF. The CDR3 DNA reads as TGTGCCAGCAGCGGTAACACACAGGGGCAGGGAGGAAACACCATATATTTT.

This clonotype was observed a few times. The chain is built from TRBV2 and TRBJ1-2; D not certain. Trimming removed 2 bases from V and 8 bases from J, with 18 bases in between. This CDR3 region has 15 residues. The V gene's germline CDR1 is SNHLY and CDR2 FYNNEI. CDR3 sequence reads: CASSELGEIGSGYTF. DNA for the CDR3: TGTGCCAGCAGTGAACTCGGGGAGATCGGGAGCGGCTACACCTTC.

This rearrangement joins TRBV4-3 to TRBJ2-3; 12 positions agree with TRBD2. This CDR3 region has 16 residues. Germline V lookup: CDR1 LGHNA, CDR2 YSLEER. Unmatched junction bases numbered 9, after V lost 6 bases and J lost 5 bases. The CDR3 sequence is CASSDRLAGVLDTQYF. The CDR3 coding sequence is TGCGCCAGCAGTGACAGACTAGCGGGAGTGTTAGATACGCAGTATTTT.

The rearrangement links TRBV5-5 to TRBJ2-3, with 11 bases that match TRBD2. The germline CDR1 and CDR2 sequences are SGHKS and YYEKEE (reference sequence). This CDR3 is built from 16 residues. V trimming: 4 bases; J trimming: 6 bases; junction bases outside the gene matches: 10. The DNA of the CDR3 is TGTGCCAGCAGCCCACCCGGGACTAGCGGAGTCGATACGCAGTATTTT. Translated, it gives CASSPPGTSGVDTQYF.

There are a few counts of this clonotype. The V call is TRBV12-3 or TRBV12-4, the J call TRBJ1-1; D ambiguous. V lost 4 bases and J lost 1, with 7 bases in between. The CDR3 is 13 residues long. The CDR3 DNA sequence: TGTGCCAGCAGTTGGTTCAAGAACACTGAAGCTTTCTTT. Translation gives CASSWFKNTEAFF.

This clonotype was detected only a few times. The rearrangement links TRBV7-2 to TRBJ1-1; D is unclear. V was cut by 3 bases and J by 5 bases, with 16 bases left in between. The germline CDR1 and CDR2 sequences are SGHTA and FQGNSA. The CDR3 length is 15 residues. CDR3 bases: TGTGCCAGCAGCTTCCCGGCAGGCGCTGTAACTGAAGCTTTCTTT. This sequence encodes CASSFPAGAVTEAFF.

Only a few counts were recorded for this clonotype. The gene calls are TRBV10-3 and TRBJ1-1; 7 bases agree with TRBD1. Germline CDR1 ENHRY, CDR2 SYGVKD. The ends lost 6 bases at V and 0 bases at J; junction bases unmatched: 7. The CDR3 is 15 residues long. For the CDR3, the DNA is TGTGCCATCAGACCTACAGGGGTTATGAACACTGAAGCTTTCTTT. It codes for CAIRPTGVMNTEAFF.

V usage is TRBV7-2 and J usage is TRBJ2-3, with 9 positions matching TRBD2. CDR1 SGHTA and CDR2 FQGNSA come from the germline V gene. The length of the CDR3 is 17 residues. The V gene end was trimmed by 1 base and the J gene end by 9 bases; junction bases not matched to a gene: 14. As DNA, the CDR3 is TGTGCCAGCAGCTTAGGTGGGACTAGCTTTCCCGCCGGGACGCAGTATTTT. Translating it yields CASSLGGTSFPAGTQYF. Using reference TRBV7-2 and TRBJ2-3 for the parts outside the CDR3, the full variable domain is GAGVSQSPSNKVTEKGKDVELRCDPISGHTALYWYRQSLGQGLEFLIYFQGNSAPDKSGLPSDRFSAERTGGSVSTLTIQRTQQEDSAVYLCASSLGGTSFPAGTQYFGPGTRLTVL.

The chain is built from TRBV7-2 and TRBJ2-4; no definite D call. Between the trimmed V and J ends, which lost 1 base and 8 bases, there was a span of 9 bases. The CDR3 loop spans 13 amino acids. Germline loops: CDR1 SGHTA, CDR2 FQGNSA. The CDR3 nucleotides are TGTGCCAGCAGCTTAGGTGATGGGGACATTCAGTACTTC. Amino acid sequence: CASSLGDGDIQYF. Full variable domain (outside the CDR3, taken from reference TRBV7-2 and TRBJ2-4): GAGVSQSPSNKVTEKGKDVELRCDPISGHTALYWYRQSLGQGLEFLIYFQGNSAPDKSGLPSDRFSAERTGGSVSTLTIQRTQQEDSAVYLCASSLGDGDIQYFGAGTRLSVL.

With respect to this clonotype: At one of its ends the junction is not consistent with the germline gene, which may arise from a read error. The J gene is TRBJ2-3, the V gene TRBV12-3 or TRBV12-4; D ambiguous. The CDR3 is made up of 14 amino acids. The CDR3 spells CASSLGTGADAQYF. CDR3 in DNA: TGTGCCAGCAGTTTAGGGACGGGCGCAGATGCGCAGTATTTT.

This clonotype came up a few times. The chain uses TRBV20-1 and TRBJ2-1; 11 nucleotides match TRBD2. Germline V lookup: CDR1 DFQATT, CDR2 SNEGSKA (reference sequence). Trimming cost V 3 bases and J 6 bases; bases outside gene matches: 10. The CDR3 sequence is 16 residues long. The CDR3 protein is CSARRFIAGGGNEQFF. The CDR3 DNA is TGCAGTGCTAGGAGGTTCATAGCGGGAGGGGGCAATGAGCAGTTCTTC.

This clonotype turned up a few times. V is TRBV20-1 and J is TRBJ1-5; no definite D call. Germline V gene data show CDR1 as DFQATT and CDR2 as SNEGSKA (reference sequence). V was trimmed by 0 bases and J by 6 bases, leaving 9 bases between them. The CDR3 totals 13 residues. CDR3 amino acids: CSARDSWSQPQHF. The CDR3 nucleotides read TGCAGTGCTAGAGATTCTTGGAGTCAGCCCCAGCATTTT.

The rearrangement uses TRBV5-1 and TRBJ2-4; possible D gene TRBD1, 5 bases. The CDR3 is made up of 18 amino acids. Trimming left V 1 base short and J 1 base short, with 18 bases between. Per the germline V gene, CDR1 is SGHRS and CDR2 is YFSETQ. The CDR3 bases are TGCGCCAGCAGCTTGACCATACAACAGGCGTTGGCCAAAAACATTCAGTACTTC. Its protein product is CASSLTIQQALAKNIQYF.

This chain joins TRBV5-1 and TRBJ2-1; perhaps TRBD2 as D (5 bases). Germline assignment: CDR1 SGHRS and CDR2 YFSETQ. This CDR3 contains 15 residues. The V gene lost 2 bases and the J gene lost 4 bases, with 13 bases spanning the gap. Written as DNA, the CDR3 is TGCGCCAGCAGCTTCGGACGGGGTGGGTACAATGAGCAGTTCTTC. It yields the protein CASSFGRGGYNEQFF.

This rearrangement joins TRBV20-1 to TRBJ2-2; 8 bases are a match to TRBD1. From germline, CDR1 is DFQATT and CDR2 SNEGSKA (reference sequence). This CDR3 spans 12 amino acids. The junction had 3 bases not matched to a gene; V was cut back by 6 bases and J by 6 bases. CDR3 sequence: CSADRVAGELFF. In DNA form, the CDR3 reads TGCAGTGCGGACAGGGTGGCCGGGGAGCTGTTTTTT.

This clonotype was picked up a small number of times. The V gene is TRBV20-1, the J gene TRBJ2-5; no clear D. Gene TRBJ2-1 matches the end of the DNA better, so the J call may be wrong. Germline values: CDR1 DFQATT, CDR2 SNEGSKA (reference sequence). The CDR3 is made up of 12 amino acids. For the CDR3, the DNA is TGCAGTGCGGAGAGGTCCCACAATGAGCAGTTCTTC. Its protein product is CSAERSHNEQFF.

This clonotype was seen repeatedly, ten times or more. The chain carries TRBV20-1 and TRBJ2-4, with 9 positions matching TRBD1. CDR1 and CDR2 (germline): DFQATT, SNEGSKA (reference sequence). V lost 2 bases to trimming and J lost 9 bases; unmatched junction nucleotides: 2. This CDR3 has 12 amino acids. CDR3 in amino acids: CSARQTGGIQYF. The DNA of the CDR3 is TGCAGTGCTAGACAGACAGGGGGCATTCAGTACTTC.

The genes are TRBV28 and TRBJ1-2; D might be TRBD1 (6 bases). Germline V gives CDR1 MDHEN, CDR2 SYDVKM. The CDR3 totals 14 residues. V gave up 7 bases and J gave up 4 bases, with 16 bases separating them. The CDR3 region is CASTERGFGYGYTF. The CDR3 DNA reads as TGTGCCAGCACTGAAAGGGGGTTTGGCTATGGCTACACCTTC.

The V call is TRBV5-1, the J call TRBJ2-2; D is unclear. The CDR3 is made up of 13 amino acids. The germline V gene has CDR1 SGHRS and CDR2 YFSETQ. V lost 6 bases and J 3 bases, leaving 9 bases between the germline ends. The CDR3 reads CASTEQHTGELFF. The CDR3 DNA is TGCGCCAGCACGGAACAGCACACCGGGGAGCTGTTTTTT.

This rearrangement joins TRBV12-3 or TRBV12-4 to TRBJ1-5, with 11 positions matching TRBD1. CDR3 length: 16 residues. J gave up 6 bases and V 5 bases, and 9 bases lay outside the gene matches. The CDR3 coding sequence is TGTGCCAGCAGTCGTTTTGGACAGGGGGCCATTCAGCCCCAGCATTTT. It codes for CASSRFGQGAIQPQHF.